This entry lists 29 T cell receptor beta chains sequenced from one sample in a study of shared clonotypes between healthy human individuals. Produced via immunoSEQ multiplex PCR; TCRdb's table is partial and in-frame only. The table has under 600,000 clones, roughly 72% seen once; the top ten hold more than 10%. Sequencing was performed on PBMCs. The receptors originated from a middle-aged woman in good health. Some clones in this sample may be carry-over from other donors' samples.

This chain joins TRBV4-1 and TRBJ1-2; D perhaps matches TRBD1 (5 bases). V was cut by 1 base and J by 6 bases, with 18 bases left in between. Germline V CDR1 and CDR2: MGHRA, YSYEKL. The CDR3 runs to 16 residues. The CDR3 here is CASSQVGRGVNDGYTF. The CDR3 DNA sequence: TGCGCCAGCAGCCAAGTTGGGAGGGGCGTAAACGATGGCTACACCTTC.

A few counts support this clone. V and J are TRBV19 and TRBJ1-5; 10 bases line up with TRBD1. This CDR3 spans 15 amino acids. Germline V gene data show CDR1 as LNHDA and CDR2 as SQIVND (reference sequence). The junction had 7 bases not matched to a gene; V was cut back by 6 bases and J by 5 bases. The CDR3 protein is CASRPGTGDHQPQHF. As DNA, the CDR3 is TGTGCCAGTAGGCCAGGGACAGGGGATCATCAGCCCCAGCATTTT.

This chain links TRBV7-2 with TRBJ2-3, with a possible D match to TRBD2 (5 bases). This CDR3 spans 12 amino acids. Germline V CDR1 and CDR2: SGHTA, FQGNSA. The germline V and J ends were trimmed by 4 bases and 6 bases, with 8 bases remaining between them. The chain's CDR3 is CASSSRRDTQYF. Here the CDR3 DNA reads TGTGCCAGCAGCTCCCGGAGGGATACGCAGTATTTT. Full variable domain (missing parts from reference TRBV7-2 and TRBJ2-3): GAGVSQSPSNKVTEKGKDVELRCDPISGHTALYWYRQSLGQGLEFLIYFQGNSAPDKSGLPSDRFSAERTGGSVSTLTIQRTQQEDSAVYLCASSSRRDTQYFGPGTRLTVL.

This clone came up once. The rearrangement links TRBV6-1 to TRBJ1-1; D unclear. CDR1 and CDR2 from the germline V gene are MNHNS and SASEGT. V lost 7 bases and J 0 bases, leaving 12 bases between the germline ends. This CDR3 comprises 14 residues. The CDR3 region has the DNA TGTGCCAGCACGGTCCAGATCATGAACACTGAAGCTTTCTTT. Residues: CASTVQIMNTEAFF.

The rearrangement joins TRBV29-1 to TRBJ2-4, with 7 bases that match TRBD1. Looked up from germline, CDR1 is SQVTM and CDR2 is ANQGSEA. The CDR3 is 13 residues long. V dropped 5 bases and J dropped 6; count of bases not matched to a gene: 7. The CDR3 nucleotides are TGCAGCGTTCGACAGGGTGACGGAAACATTCAGTACTTC. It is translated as CSVRQGDGNIQYF.

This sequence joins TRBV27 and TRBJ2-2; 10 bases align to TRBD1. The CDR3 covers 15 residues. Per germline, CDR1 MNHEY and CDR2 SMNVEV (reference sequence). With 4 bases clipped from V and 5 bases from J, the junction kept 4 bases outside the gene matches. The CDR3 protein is CASSSDRGRTGELFF. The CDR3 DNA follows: TGTGCCAGCAGTTCGGACAGGGGGAGGACCGGGGAGCTGTTTTTT.

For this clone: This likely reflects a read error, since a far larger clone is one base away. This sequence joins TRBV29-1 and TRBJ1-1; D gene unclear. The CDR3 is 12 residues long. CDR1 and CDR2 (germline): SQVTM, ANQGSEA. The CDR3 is CRVERVSTEAFF. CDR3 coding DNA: TGCAGAGTTGAACGGGTCAGCACTGAAGCTTTCTTT.

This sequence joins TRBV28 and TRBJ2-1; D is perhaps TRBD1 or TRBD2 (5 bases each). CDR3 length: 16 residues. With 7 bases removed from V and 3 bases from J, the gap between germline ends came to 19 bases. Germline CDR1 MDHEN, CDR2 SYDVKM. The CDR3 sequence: CASIPVGVPIYNEQFF. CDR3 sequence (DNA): TGTGCCAGCATACCCGTGGGGGTCCCCATCTACAATGAGCAGTTCTTC.

CDR3 DNA: TGTGCCAGCAGCGTAGCCCCGCAGGGGGCGCTGGACTATGGCTACACCTTC. Translating it yields CASSVAPQGALDYGYTF. This chain links TRBV9 with TRBJ1-2; 8 bases map to TRBD1. V lost 0 bases to trimming and J lost 3 bases; unmatched junction nucleotides: 10. The CDR3 covers 17 residues. Germline CDR1 and CDR2: SGDLS and YYNGEE. Together with reference TRBV9 and TRBJ1-2, the CDR3 gives the full variable domain: DSGVTQTPKHLITATGQRVTLRCSPRSGDLSVYWYQQSLDQGLQFLIQYYNGEERAKGNILERFSAQQFPDLHSELNLSSLELGDSALYFCASSVAPQGALDYGYTFGSGTRLTVV.

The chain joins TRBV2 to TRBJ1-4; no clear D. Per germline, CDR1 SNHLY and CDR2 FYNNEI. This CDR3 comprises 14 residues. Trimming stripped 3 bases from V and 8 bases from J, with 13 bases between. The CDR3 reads CASSEVRTGEKLFF. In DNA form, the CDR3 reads TGTGCCAGCAGTGAGGTCAGAACGGGAGAAAAACTGTTTTTT.

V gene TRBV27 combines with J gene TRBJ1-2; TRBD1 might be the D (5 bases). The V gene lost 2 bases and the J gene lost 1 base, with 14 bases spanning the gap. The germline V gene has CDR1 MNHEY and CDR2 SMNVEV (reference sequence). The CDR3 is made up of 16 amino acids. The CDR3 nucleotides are TGTGCCAGCAGTTTAAAGGGGTTCAGCAGTAACTATGGCTACACCTTC. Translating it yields CASSLKGFSSNYGYTF.

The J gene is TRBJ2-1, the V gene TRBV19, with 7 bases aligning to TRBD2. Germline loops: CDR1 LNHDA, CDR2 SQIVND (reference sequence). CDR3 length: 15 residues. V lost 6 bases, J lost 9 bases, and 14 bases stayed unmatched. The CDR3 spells CASRPTSSAAGEQFF. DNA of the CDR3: TGTGCCAGTAGGCCGACTAGCTCAGCGGCGGGTGAGCAGTTCTTC. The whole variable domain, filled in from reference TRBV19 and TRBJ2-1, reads DGGITQSPKYLFRKEGQNVTLSCEQNLNHDAMYWYRQDPGQGLRLIYYSQIVNDFQKGDIAEGYSVSREKKESFPLTVTSAQKNPTAFYLCASRPTSSAAGEQFFGPGTRLTVL.

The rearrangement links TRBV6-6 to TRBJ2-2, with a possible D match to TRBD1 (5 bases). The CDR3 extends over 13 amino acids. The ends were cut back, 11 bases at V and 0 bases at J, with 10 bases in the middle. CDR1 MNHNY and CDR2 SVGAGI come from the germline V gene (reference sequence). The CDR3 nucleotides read TGTGCCTGCGCGACAGCGAACACCGGGGAGCTGTTTTTT. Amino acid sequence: CACATANTGELFF.

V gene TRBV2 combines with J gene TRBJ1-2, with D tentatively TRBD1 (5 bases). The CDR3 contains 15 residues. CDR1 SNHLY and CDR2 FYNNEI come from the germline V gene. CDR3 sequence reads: CASRAGTSTNYGYTF. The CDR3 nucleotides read TGTGCGAGTCGAGCCGGGACCTCCACTAACTATGGCTACACCTTC.

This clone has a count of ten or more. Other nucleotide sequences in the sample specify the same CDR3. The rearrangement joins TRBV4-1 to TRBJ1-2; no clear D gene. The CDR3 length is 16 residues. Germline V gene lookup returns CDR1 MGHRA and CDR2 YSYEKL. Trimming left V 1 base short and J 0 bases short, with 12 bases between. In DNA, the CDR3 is TGCGCCAGCAGCCAAGGCTTGACGGATTCTAACTATGGCTACACCTTC. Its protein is CASSQGLTDSNYGYTF.

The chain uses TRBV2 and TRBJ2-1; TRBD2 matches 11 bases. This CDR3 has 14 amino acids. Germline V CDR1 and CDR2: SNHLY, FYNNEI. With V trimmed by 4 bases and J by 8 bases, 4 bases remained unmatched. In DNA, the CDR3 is TGTGCCAGCAGTGGACTAGCGGGAAGTCATGAGCAGTTCTTC. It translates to CASSGLAGSHEQFF. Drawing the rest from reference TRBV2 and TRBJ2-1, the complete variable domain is EPEVTQTPSHQVTQMGQEVILRCVPISNHLYFYWYRQILGQKVEFLVSFYNNEISEKSEIFDDQFSVERPDGSNFTLKIRSTKLEDSAMYFCASSGLAGSHEQFFGPGTRLTVL.

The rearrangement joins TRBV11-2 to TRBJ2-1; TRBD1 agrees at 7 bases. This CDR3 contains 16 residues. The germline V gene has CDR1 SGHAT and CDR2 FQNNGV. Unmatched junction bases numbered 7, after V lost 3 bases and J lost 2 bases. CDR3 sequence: CASSFYRGRAYNEQFF. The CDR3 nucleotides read TGTGCCAGCAGCTTTTACAGGGGCAGGGCCTACAATGAGCAGTTCTTC. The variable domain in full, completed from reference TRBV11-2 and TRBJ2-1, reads EAGVAQSPRYKIIEKRQSVAFWCNPISGHATLYWYQQILGQGPKLLIQFQNNGVVDDSQLPKDRFSAERLKGVDSTLKIQPAKLEDSAVYLCASSFYRGRAYNEQFFGPGTRLTVL.

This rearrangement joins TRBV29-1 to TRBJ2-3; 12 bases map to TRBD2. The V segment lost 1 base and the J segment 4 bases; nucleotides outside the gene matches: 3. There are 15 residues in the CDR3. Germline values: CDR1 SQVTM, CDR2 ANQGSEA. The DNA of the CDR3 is TGCAGCGTTGAAGGCCTAGCGGGAGGGGCAGATACGCAGTATTTT. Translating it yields CSVEGLAGGADTQYF.

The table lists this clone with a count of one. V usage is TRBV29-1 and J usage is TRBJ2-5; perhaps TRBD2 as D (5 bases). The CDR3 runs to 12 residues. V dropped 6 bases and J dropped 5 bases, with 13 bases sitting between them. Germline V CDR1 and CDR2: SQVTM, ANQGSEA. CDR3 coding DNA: TGCAGCGTCCGGGAATGGCTGGAGACCCAGTACTTC. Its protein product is CSVREWLETQYF.

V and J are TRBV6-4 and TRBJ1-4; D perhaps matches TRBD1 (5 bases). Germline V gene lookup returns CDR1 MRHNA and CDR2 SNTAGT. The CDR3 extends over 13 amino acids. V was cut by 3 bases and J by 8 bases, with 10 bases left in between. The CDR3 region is CASSEREGEKLFF. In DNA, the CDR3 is TGTGCCAGCAGTGAGAGGGAGGGGGAAAAACTGTTTTTT.

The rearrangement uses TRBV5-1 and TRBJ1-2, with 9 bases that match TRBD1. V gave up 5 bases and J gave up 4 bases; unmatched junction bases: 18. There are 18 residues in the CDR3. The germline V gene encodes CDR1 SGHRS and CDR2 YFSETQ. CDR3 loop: CASRLGDRAPLSFYGYTF. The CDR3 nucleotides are TGCGCCAGCAGGCTGGGGGACAGGGCACCTCTCTCCTTCTATGGCTACACCTTC.

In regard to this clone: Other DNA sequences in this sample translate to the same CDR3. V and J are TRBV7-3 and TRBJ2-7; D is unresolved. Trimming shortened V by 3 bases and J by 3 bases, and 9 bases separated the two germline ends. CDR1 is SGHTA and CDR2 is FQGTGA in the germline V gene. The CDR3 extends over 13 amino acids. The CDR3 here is CASSLDPGYEQYF. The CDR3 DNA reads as TGTGCCAGCAGCTTGGACCCTGGCTACGAGCAGTACTTC.

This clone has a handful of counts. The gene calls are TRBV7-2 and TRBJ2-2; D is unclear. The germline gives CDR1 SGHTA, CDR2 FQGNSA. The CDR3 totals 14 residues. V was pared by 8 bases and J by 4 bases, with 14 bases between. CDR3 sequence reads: CASSIYRVTGELFF. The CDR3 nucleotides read TGTGCCAGCTCCATCTATAGGGTCACCGGGGAGCTGTTTTTT.

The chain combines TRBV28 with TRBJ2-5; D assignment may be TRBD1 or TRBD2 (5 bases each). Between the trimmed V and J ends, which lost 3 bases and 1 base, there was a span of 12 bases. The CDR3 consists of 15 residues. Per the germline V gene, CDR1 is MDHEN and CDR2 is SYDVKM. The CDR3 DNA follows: TGTGCCAGCAGTTTTGGGGGAGAGGGCCAAGAGACCCAGTACTTC. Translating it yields CASSFGGEGQETQYF.

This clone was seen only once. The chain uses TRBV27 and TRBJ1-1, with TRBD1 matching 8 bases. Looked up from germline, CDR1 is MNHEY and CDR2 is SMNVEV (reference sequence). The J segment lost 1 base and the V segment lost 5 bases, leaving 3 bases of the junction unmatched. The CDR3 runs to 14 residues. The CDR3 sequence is CASSKDRENTEAFF. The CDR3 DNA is TGTGCCAGCAGTAAGGACAGGGAGAACACTGAAGCTTTCTTT.

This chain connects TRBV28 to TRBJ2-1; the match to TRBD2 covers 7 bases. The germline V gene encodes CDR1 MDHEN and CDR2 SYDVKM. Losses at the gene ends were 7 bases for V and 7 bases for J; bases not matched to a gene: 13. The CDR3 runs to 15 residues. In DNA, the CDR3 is TGTGCCAGCAACCCCCTAGAGCGGGAATGGAATGAGCAGTTCTTC. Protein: CASNPLEREWNEQFF.

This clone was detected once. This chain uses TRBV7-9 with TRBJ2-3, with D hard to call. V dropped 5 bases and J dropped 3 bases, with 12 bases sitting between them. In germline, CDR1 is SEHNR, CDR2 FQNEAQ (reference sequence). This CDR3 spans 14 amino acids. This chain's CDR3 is CASSPFTRTDTQYF. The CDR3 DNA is TGTGCCAGCAGCCCATTTACAAGGACAGATACGCAGTATTTT.

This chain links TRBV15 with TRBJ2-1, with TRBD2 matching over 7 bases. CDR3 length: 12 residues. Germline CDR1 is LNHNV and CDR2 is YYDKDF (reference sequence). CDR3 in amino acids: CSAGAPNNEQFF. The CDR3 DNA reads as TGTTCTGCGGGAGCGCCGAATAATGAGCAGTTCTTC.

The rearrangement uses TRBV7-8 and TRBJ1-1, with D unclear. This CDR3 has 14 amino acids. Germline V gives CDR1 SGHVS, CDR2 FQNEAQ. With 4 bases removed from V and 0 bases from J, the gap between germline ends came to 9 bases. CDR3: CASSYSQMNTEAFF. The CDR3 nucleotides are TGTGCCAGCAGCTATAGTCAAATGAACACTGAAGCTTTCTTT.